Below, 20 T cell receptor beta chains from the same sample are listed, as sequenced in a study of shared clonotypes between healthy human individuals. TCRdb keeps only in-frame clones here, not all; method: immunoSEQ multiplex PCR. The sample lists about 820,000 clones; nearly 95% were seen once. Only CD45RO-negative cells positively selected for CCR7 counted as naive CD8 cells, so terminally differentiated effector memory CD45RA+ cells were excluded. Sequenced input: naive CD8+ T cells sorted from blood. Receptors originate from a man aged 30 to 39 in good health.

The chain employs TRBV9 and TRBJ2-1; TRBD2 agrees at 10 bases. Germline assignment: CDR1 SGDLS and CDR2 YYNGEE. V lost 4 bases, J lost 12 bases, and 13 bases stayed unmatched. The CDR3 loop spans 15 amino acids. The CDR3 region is CASSPNAGLAVLQFF. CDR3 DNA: TGTGCCAGCAGCCCAAATGCCGGACTAGCGGTGCTGCAGTTCTTC.

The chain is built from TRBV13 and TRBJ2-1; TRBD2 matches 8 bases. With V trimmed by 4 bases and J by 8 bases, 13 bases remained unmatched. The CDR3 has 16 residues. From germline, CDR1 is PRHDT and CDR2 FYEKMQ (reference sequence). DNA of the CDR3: TGTGCCAGCAGCTCTTACGTCCCCGGGGGGGCCCATGAGCAGTTCTTC. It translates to CASSSYVPGGAHEQFF.

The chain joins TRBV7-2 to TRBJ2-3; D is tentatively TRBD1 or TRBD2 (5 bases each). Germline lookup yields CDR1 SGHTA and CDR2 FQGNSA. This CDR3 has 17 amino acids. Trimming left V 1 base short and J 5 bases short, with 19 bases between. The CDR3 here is CASSLVTGPTGEDTQYF. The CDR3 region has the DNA TGTGCCAGCAGCTTAGTCACAGGACCGACCGGGGAAGATACGCAGTATTTT.

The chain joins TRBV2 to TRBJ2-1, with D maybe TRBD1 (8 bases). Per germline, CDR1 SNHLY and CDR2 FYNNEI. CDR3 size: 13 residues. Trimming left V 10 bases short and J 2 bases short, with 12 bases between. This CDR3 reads CANRGGAYNEQFF. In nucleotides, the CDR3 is TGTGCCAACAGGGGGGGAGCCTACAATGAGCAGTTCTTC.

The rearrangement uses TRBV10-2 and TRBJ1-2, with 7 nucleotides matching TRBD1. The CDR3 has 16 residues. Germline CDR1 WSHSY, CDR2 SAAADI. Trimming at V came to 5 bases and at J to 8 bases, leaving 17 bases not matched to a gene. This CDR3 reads CASSKNDRDFIGGYTF. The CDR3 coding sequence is TGCGCCAGCAGTAAAAACGACAGGGACTTTATAGGAGGCTACACCTTC.

The CDR3 DNA reads TGTGCCAGCAGCTTAGCCGGGACTAGCGGGTGGAATGAGCAGTTCTTC. As protein: CASSLAGTSGWNEQFF. The chain uses TRBV7-9 and TRBJ2-1, with 12 nucleotides matching TRBD2. The germline CDR1 and CDR2 sequences are SEHNR and FQNEAQ (reference sequence). This CDR3 is built from 16 residues. Trimming cost V 0 bases and J 7 bases; bases outside gene matches: 4. Complete variable domain (other parts from reference TRBV7-9 and TRBJ2-1): DTGVSQNPRHKITKRGQNVTFRCDPISEHNRLYWYRQTLGQGPEFLTYFQNEAQLEKSRLLSDRFSAERPKGSFSTLEIQRTEQGDSAMYLCASSLAGTSGWNEQFFGPGTRLTVL.

The CDR3 loop reads CASRSGQSNEQFF. In DNA form, the CDR3 reads TGTGCCAGCAGGTCGGGACAGAGCAATGAGCAGTTCTTC. The rearrangement uses TRBV28 and TRBJ2-1; 7 bases are a match to TRBD1. V trimming: 6 bases; J trimming: 6 bases; junction bases outside the gene matches: 5. In germline, CDR1 is MDHEN, CDR2 SYDVKM. The CDR3 runs 13 residues. Complete variable domain (other parts from reference TRBV28 and TRBJ2-1): DVKVTQSSRYLVKRTGEKVFLECVQDMDHENMFWYRQDPGLGLRLIYFSYDVKMKEKGDIPEGYSVSREKKERFSLILESASTNQTSMYLCASRSGQSNEQFFGPGTRLTVL.

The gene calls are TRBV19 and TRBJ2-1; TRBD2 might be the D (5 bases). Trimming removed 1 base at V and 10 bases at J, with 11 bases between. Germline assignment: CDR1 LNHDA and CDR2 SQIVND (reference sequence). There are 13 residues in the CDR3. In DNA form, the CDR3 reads TGTGCCAGTAGTATAGGGACTCCCTCGGAGCAGTTCTTC. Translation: CASSIGTPSEQFF.

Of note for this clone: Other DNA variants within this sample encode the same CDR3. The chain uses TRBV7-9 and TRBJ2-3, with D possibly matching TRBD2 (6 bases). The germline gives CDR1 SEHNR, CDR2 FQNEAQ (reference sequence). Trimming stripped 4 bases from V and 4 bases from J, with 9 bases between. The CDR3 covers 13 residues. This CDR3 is CASSSGGADTQYF. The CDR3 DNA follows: TGTGCCAGCAGCTCAGGAGGGGCAGATACGCAGTATTTT.

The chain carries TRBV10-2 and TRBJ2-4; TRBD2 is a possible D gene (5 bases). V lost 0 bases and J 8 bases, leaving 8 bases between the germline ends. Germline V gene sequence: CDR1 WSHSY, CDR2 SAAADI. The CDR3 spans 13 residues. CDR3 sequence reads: CASSESVSDIQYF. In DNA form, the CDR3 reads TGCGCCAGCAGTGAGTCCGTTAGCGACATTCAGTACTTC.

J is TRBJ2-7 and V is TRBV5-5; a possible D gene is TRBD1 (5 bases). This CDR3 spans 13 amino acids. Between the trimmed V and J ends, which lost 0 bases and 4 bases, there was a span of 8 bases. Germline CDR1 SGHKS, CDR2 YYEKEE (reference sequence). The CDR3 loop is CASSLAGLYEQYF. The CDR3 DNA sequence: TGTGCCAGCAGCTTGGCAGGGCTGTACGAGCAGTACTTC.

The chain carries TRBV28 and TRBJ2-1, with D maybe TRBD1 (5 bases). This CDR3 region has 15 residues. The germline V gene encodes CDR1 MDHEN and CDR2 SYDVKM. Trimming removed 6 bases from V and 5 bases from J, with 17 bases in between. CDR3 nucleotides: TGTGCCAGCAGCTCAGGCAGGGCGGTCCACAATGAGCAGTTCTTC. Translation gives CASSSGRAVHNEQFF.

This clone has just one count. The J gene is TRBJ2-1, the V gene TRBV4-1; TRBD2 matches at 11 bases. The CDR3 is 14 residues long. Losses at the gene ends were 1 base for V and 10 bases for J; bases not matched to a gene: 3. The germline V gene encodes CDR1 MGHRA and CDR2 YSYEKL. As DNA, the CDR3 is TGCGCCAGCAGCCAAGTACTAGCGGGAGAGGAGCAGTTCTTC. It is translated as CASSQVLAGEEQFF.

As DNA, the CDR3 is TGTGCCAGCAGCTTACTAGCGGGAGGGTTTGGCGACGAGCAGTACTTC. This sequence encodes CASSLLAGGFGDEQYF. This chain joins TRBV7-9 and TRBJ2-7; 12 bases fit TRBD2. This CDR3 is built from 16 residues. Unmatched junction bases numbered 7, after V lost 2 bases and J lost 5 bases. Germline values: CDR1 SEHNR, CDR2 FQNEAQ (reference sequence).

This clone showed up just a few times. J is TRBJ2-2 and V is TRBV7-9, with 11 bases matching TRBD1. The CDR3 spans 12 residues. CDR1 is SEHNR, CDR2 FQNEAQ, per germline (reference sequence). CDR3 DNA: TGTGCAGGACAGGGGGCGACCGGGGAGCTGTTTTTT. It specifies CAGQGATGELFF.

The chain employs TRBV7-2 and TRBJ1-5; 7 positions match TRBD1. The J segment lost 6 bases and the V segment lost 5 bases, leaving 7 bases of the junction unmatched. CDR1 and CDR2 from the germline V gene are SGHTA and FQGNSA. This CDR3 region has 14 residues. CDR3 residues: CASSQGGRGQPQHF. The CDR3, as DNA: TGTGCCAGCAGCCAGGGGGGGAGAGGTCAGCCCCAGCATTTT. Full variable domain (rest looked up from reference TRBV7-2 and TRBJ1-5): GAGVSQSPSNKVTEKGKDVELRCDPISGHTALYWYRQSLGQGLEFLIYFQGNSAPDKSGLPSDRFSAERTGGSVSTLTIQRTQQEDSAVYLCASSQGGRGQPQHFGDGTRLSIL.

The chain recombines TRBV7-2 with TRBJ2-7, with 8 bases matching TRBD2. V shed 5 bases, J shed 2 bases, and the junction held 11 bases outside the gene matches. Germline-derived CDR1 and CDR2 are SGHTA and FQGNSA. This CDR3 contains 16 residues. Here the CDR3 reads CASSTLTSDDPYEQYF. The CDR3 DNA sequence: TGTGCCAGCAGCACGCTGACTAGCGACGACCCCTACGAGCAGTACTTC.

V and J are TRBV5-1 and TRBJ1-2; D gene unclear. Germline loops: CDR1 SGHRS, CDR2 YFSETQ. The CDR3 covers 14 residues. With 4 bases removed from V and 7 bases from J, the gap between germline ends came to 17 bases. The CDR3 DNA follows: TGCGCCAGCAGCCCCCTCCCACGGGCGGGTGGCTACACCTTC. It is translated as CASSPLPRAGGYTF.

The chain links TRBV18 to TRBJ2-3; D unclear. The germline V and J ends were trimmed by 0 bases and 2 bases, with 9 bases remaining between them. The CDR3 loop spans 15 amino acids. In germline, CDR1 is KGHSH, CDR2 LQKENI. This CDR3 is CASSPPVKVTDTQYF. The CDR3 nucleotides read TGTGCCAGCTCACCACCCGTCAAGGTCACAGATACGCAGTATTTT.

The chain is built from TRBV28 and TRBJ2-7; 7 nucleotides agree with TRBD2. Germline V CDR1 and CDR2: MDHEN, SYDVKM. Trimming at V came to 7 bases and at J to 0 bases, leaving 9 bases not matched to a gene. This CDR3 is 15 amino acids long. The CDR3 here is CASTHEVAGSYEQYF. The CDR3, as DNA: TGTGCCAGCACCCACGAGGTAGCGGGCTCCTACGAGCAGTACTTC.